These 16 T cell receptor beta chains share one sample of origin, sequenced in a study of cytomegalovirus exposure and HLA in healthy donors. The protocol was immunoSEQ multiplex PCR, while the TCRdb copy is restricted to in-frame clones and leaves out a portion. The sample records about 280,000 clones, 80% to 90% being singletons. Sequences were obtained from PBMCs. These receptors all stem from a woman between 18 and 29 years old in good health and CMV-seronegative.

The rearrangement joins TRBV5-4 to TRBJ2-2; TRBD1 agrees at 10 bases. The CDR3 covers 16 residues. Germline CDR1 reads SGHNT; CDR2 reads YYREEE (reference sequence). Unmatched junction bases numbered 8, after V lost 5 bases and J lost 4 bases. CDR3 sequence (DNA): TGTGCCAGCAGGTCACGGGACAGGGGACGCACCGGGGAGCTGTTTTTT. Its translation is CASRSRDRGRTGELFF.

The chain combines TRBV30 with TRBJ1-1; D is ambiguous. The V and J ends lost 2 bases and 5 bases respectively, with 6 bases between them. Germline-derived CDR1 and CDR2 are GTSNPN and SVGIG (reference sequence). This CDR3 contains 11 residues. The CDR3 nucleotides are TGTGCCTGGAGTTTGAGTACTGAAGCTTTCTTT. This encodes CAWSLSTEAFF.

The sample holds a few counts of this clone. The chain is built from TRBV4-1 and TRBJ2-5; 10 bases are shared with TRBD1. Germline V CDR1 and CDR2: MGHRA, YSYEKL. Germline trimming cut 3 bases from V and 5 bases from J; bases unmatched to any gene: 3. CDR3 size: 14 residues. CDR3 amino acids: CASSQTGGRETQYF. The CDR3 DNA is TGCGCCAGCAGCCAGACAGGGGGCCGGGAGACCCAGTACTTC.

This chain joins TRBV7-3 and TRBJ1-1; maybe TRBD1 (6 bases). V was pared by 2 bases and J by 0 bases, with 13 bases between. The CDR3 has 16 residues. Germline V gene sequence: CDR1 SGHTA, CDR2 FQGTGA. The CDR3 loop reads CASSLQQGIMNTEAFF. CDR3 coding DNA: TGTGCCAGCAGCTTACAACAGGGTATCATGAACACTGAAGCTTTCTTT.

V gene TRBV6-6 combines with J gene TRBJ2-7; TRBD2 aligns across 8 bases. Germline V gene sequence: CDR1 MNHNY, CDR2 SVGAGI (reference sequence). This CDR3 is built from 15 residues. The J segment lost 1 base and the V segment lost 6 bases, leaving 8 bases of the junction unmatched. In DNA, the CDR3 is TGTGCCAGCAGCCCCCGGACTAGCTCTTCCTACGAGCAGTACTTC. It codes for CASSPRTSSSYEQYF.

The sample holds one count of this clone. Germline and junction disagree at one end, which may indicate a read error. The genes are TRBV30 and TRBJ2-7; 7 bases fit TRBD1. This CDR3 is built from 13 residues. CDR1 and CDR2 from the germline V gene are GTSNPN and SVGIG (reference sequence). The CDR3 spells CAWSGGTATRYMF. For the CDR3, the DNA is TGTGCCTGGAGTGGAGGGACAGCTACTCGATATATGTTC.

The chain combines TRBV5-1 with TRBJ1-2; D perhaps matches TRBD1 (5 bases). Germline CDR1 and CDR2: SGHRS and YFSETQ. V gave up 6 bases and J gave up 4 bases, with 16 bases separating them. The CDR3 is 14 amino acids. The CDR3 region has the DNA TGCGCCAGCACGAGAGGGGTAGCGGGCTATGGCTACACCTTC. It is translated as CASTRGVAGYGYTF. Using reference TRBV5-1 and TRBJ1-2 for the parts outside the CDR3, the full variable domain is KAGVTQTPRYLIKTRGQQVTLSCSPISGHRSVSWYQQTPGQGLQFLFEYFSETQRNKGNFPGRFSGRQFSNSRSEMNVSTLELGDSALYLCASTRGVAGYGYTFGSGTRLTVV.

This chain uses TRBV5-5 with TRBJ2-1, with 8 bases matching TRBD2. This CDR3 region has 16 residues. From germline, CDR1 is SGHKS and CDR2 YYEKEE (reference sequence). Losses at the gene ends were 4 bases for V and 4 bases for J; bases not matched to a gene: 10. The CDR3 here is CASSLDLAGRYNEQFF. For the CDR3, the DNA is TGTGCCAGCAGCCTTGACCTAGCGGGCCGATACAATGAGCAGTTCTTC. Full variable domain (outside the CDR3, taken from reference TRBV5-5 and TRBJ2-1): DAGVTQSPTHLIKTRGQQVTLRCSPISGHKSVSWYQQVLGQGPQFIFQYYEKEERGRGNFPDRFSARQFPNYSSELNVNALLLGDSALYLCASSLDLAGRYNEQFFGPGTRLTVL.

This chain connects TRBV6-5 to TRBJ1-5; possible D gene TRBD1, 5 bases. Germline lookup yields CDR1 MNHEY and CDR2 SVGAGI. V lost 0 bases and J lost 7, with 10 bases in between. There are 14 residues in the CDR3. CDR3 DNA sequence: TGTGCCAGCAGTTACTCGGGGCAAGGACAGCCCCAGCATTTT. This translates into CASSYSGQGQPQHF.

This chain links TRBV30 with TRBJ2-7; D possibly corresponds to TRBD2 (6 bases). The CDR3 loop spans 15 amino acids. Germline-derived CDR1 and CDR2 are GTSNPN and SVGIG (reference sequence). V was cut by 8 bases and J by 5 bases, with 25 bases left in between. CDR3 in amino acids: CARSGLPDERDEQYF. The DNA of the CDR3 is TGTGCCCGCAGCGGACTACCGGATGAGAGGGACGAGCAGTACTTC.

The chain employs TRBV6-1 and TRBJ2-7; 13 bases align to TRBD2. The CDR3 totals 15 residues. CDR1 MNHNS and CDR2 SASEGT come from the germline V gene. V dropped 7 bases and J dropped 5; count of bases not matched to a gene: 8. DNA for the CDR3: TGTGCCAGCACCCGGGGACTAGCGGGAATCAACGAGCAGTACTTC. Translation: CASTRGLAGINEQYF.

This clone was recorded once. The chain links TRBV4-3 to TRBJ1-5, with TRBD1 identical over 9 bases. Germline CDR1 is LGHNA and CDR2 is YSLEER. The CDR3 spans 16 residues. V trimming: 1 base; J trimming: 2 bases; junction bases outside the gene matches: 3. This CDR3 is CASSQGTGAGNQPQHF. The CDR3 DNA sequence: TGCGCCAGCAGCCAAGGGACAGGGGCCGGCAATCAGCCCCAGCATTTT.

The CDR3 loop reads CASTLDSSGANVLTF. The CDR3 nucleotides read TGTGCCAGTACCCTGGACAGCTCTGGGGCCAACGTCCTGACTTTC. This chain links TRBV19 with TRBJ2-6, with D possibly TRBD1 on 6 matching bases. The CDR3 loop spans 15 amino acids. Germline-derived CDR1 and CDR2 are LNHDA and SQIVND (reference sequence). V was pared by 7 bases and J by 0 bases, with 10 bases between.

The table lists this clone with a count of one. The chain has TRBV4-3 and TRBJ1-2, with TRBD1 as a possible D gene (6 bases). The ends were cut back, 1 base at V and 4 bases at J, with 13 bases in the middle. The CDR3 is 15 amino acids. The germline V gene has CDR1 LGHNA and CDR2 YSLEER. The CDR3 reads CASSQAGGQVYGYTF. As DNA, the CDR3 is TGCGCCAGCAGCCAAGCTGGGGGCCAAGTCTATGGCTACACCTTC.

Ten or more counts support this clone. Here the CDR3 reads CASSSRQGEETQYF. DNA for the CDR3: TGTGCCAGCTCATCCAGACAGGGAGAAGAGACCCAGTACTTC. The chain uses TRBV18 and TRBJ2-5; 7 bases are shared with TRBD1. Germline V gene lookup returns CDR1 KGHSH and CDR2 LQKENI. This CDR3 region has 14 residues. The trim removed 5 bases at V and 3 bases at J, leaving 6 bases unmatched.

This chain uses TRBV29-1 with TRBJ2-1, with D maybe TRBD2 (7 bases). Germline CDR1 and CDR2: SQVTM and ANQGSEA. There are 14 residues in the CDR3. Trimming left V 6 bases short and J 7 bases short, with 19 bases between. CDR3 bases: TGCAGCGTCCCTCGGGGGGCAGGTGGAAATGAGCAGTTCTTC. It yields the protein CSVPRGAGGNEQFF.